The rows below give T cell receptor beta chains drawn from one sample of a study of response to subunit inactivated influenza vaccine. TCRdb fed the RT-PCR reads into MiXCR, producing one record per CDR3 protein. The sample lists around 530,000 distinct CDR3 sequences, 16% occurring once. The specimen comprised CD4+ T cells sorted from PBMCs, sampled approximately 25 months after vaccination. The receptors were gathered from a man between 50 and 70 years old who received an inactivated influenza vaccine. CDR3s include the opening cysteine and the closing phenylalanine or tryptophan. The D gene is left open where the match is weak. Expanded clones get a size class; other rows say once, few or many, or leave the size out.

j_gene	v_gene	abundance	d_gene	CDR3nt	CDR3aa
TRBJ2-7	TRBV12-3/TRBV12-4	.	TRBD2	TGTGCCAGCAGACCTAGCGGGTTCTCCTACGAGCAGTACTTC	CASRPSGFSYEQYF
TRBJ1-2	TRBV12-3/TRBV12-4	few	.	TGTGCCAGCAGTTATTCCGGTGGCTACACCTTC	CASSYSGGYTF
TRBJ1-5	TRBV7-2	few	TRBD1	TGTGCCAGCAGCTCCGGGACAGGACGTGATCAGCCCCAGCATTTT	CASSSGTGRDQPQHF
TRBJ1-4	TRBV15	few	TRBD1	TGTGCCACCAGCGGTCCGGACAGGACTGCAACTAATGAAAAACTGTTTTTT	CATSGPDRTATNEKLFF
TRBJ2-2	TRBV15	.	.	TGTGCCACCAGCAGAGGCGTAACCGGGGAGCTGTTTTTT	CATSRGVTGELFF
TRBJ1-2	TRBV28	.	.	TGTGCCAGCAGTTCTAAACCCCGGGTGGATGGCTACACCTTC	CASSSKPRVDGYTF
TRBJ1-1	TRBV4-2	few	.	TGTGCCAGCAGCCAAGATTACAGACGCCAGAACACTGAAGCTTTCTTT	CASSQDYRRQNTEAFF
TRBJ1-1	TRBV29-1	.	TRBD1	TGCAGCGTATTGTCACAGGGGGCCGGAACAGCTTTCTTT	CSVLSQGAGTAFF
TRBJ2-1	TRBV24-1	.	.	TGTGCCACCAGTGCCCCAGGGTGGCATGAGCAGTTCTTC	CATSAPGWHEQFF
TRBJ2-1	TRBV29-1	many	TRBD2	TGCAGCGTTGATCGCGGGAGTACGTCCTACAATGAGCAGTTCTTC	CSVDRGSTSYNEQFF
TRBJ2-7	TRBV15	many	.	TGTGCCACCAGCAGGGATCTCTACGAGCAGTACTTC	CATSRDLYEQYF
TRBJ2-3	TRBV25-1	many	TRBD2	TGTGCCAGCAGTGATGACCTAGCGGGAGCCCGGTTGACGGATACGCAGTATTTT	CASSDDLAGARLTDTQYF
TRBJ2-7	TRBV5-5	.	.	TGTGCCAGCAGCTTGAAGAGTCGGCTAGCAGACTACGAGCAGTACTTC	CASSLKSRLADYEQYF
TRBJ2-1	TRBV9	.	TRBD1	TGTGCCAGCAGCGTACTTCGACAGGGGAACAATGAGCAGTTCTTC	CASSVLRQGNNEQFF
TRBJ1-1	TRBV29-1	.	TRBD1	TGCAGCGTTAACAGGGGGGGGAACACTGAAGCTTTCTTT	CSVNRGGNTEAFF
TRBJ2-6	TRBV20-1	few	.	TGCAGTGCCCCCGGCGGGGCCAACGTCCTGACTTTC	CSAPGGANVLTF
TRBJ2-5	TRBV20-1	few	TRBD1	TGCAGTGCTACAGGGGGCGCAGAGACCCAGTACTTC	CSATGGAETQYF
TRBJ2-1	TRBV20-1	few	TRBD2	TGCAGTGCAACCAGCGGGAAAAGCTCCTACAATGAGCAGTTCTTC	CSATSGKSSYNEQFF
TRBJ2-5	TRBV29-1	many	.	TGCAGCGTTGCGGCTAGCCGGGAGACCCAGTACTTC	CSVAASRETQYF
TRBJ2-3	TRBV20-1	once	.	TGCAGTGCTAGAGGATGGGTGTGGGGAGATACGCAGTATTTT	CSARGWVWGDTQYF
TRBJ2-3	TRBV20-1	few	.	TGCAGTGCTAGAGGTCAGCCCAACACAGATACGCAGTATTTT	CSARGQPNTDTQYF
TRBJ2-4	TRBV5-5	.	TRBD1	TGTGCCAGCAGCTTGGCTTCAAGAACAGGGGACATTCAGTACTTC	CASSLASRTGDIQYF
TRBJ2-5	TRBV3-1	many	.	TGTGCCAGCAGCCAAAGGGGACAAGAGACCCAGTACTTC	CASSQRGQETQYF
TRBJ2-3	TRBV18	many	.	TGTGCCAGCTCAAAGAGCACAGATACGCAGTATTTT	CASSKSTDTQYF
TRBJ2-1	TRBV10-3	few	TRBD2	TGTGCCATCAGCGGGACTAGTATCGATGAGCAGTTCTTC	CAISGTSIDEQFF
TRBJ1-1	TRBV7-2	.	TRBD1	TGTGCCAGCAGCAATACAGGGGGTCTTCGGAGAACTGAAGCTTTCTTT	CASSNTGGLRRTEAFF
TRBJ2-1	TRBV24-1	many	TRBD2	TGTGCCACCAGTGATCCCACTAGCGGGAGGCACAATGAGCAGTTCTTC	CATSDPTSGRHNEQFF
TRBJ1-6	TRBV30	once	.	TGTGCCTGGAGTGTACAAAGGACGAGCTCCTATAATTCACCCCTCCACTTT	CAWSVQRTSSYNSPLHF
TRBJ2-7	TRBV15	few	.	TGTGCCACCAGACGCGGCCCAACCTACGAGCAGTACTTC	CATRRGPTYEQYF
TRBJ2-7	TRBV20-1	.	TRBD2	TGCAGTGCCCGCGGGACTAGCGGAATACCTGCCTACGAGCAGTACTTC	CSARGTSGIPAYEQYF
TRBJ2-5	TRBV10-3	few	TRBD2	TGTGCCATCAGTGCGCAGGGAGGGGACGAGACCCAGTACTTC	CAISAQGGDETQYF
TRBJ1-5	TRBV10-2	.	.	TGCGCCAGCAGTGGAGGGGTTAGCAATCAGCCCCAGCATTTT	CASSGGVSNQPQHF
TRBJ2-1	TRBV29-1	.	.	TGCAGCGTTGAAGAGTCAGGTCAGCCCTACAATGAGCAGTTCTTC	CSVEESGQPYNEQFF
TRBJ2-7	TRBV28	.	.	TGTGCCAGCAGTACGTGGTTTACGAACAGAGCACCTACGAAACAGTACTTC	CASSTWFTNRAPTKQYF
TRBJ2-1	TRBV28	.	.	TGTGCCAGCACCCTAGGGGTATTAAATGAGCAGTTCTTC	CASTLGVLNEQFF
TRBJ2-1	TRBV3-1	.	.	TGTGCCAGCAGCCTTTCCGACAAAGAGCAGTTCTTC	CASSLSDKEQFF
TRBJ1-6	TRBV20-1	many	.	TGCAGTGTTAACAGTTCACCCCTCCACTTT	CSVNSSPLHF
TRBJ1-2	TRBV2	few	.	TGTGCCAGCAGTGAAGCGCGGTCGACCTATGGCTACACCTTC	CASSEARSTYGYTF
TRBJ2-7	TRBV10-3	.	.	TGTGCCATCAGTGAGCTCAGCTACGAGCAGTACTTC	CAISELSYEQYF
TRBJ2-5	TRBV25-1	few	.	TGTGCCAGCAGTGAAGGGTGGGTGACCCAAGAGACCCAGTACTTC	CASSEGWVTQETQYF
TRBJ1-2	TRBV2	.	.	TGTGCCAGCCACACCGGACAGATCTACACCTTC	CASHTGQIYTF
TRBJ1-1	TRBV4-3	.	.	TGCGCCAGCAGCCAAGAAGGCGCTGAAGCTTTCTTT	CASSQEGAEAFF
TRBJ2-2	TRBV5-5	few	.	TGTGCCAGCAGCGAATCCGTCGCGAACACCGGGGAGCTGTTTTTT	CASSESVANTGELFF
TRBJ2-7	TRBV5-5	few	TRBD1	TGTGCCAGCAGCTTGCTGGGCAGGGGGTACGAGCAGTACTTC	CASSLLGRGYEQYF
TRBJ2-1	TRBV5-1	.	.	TGCGCCAGCAGCTTTTCTTTGGGTTACAATGAGCAGTTCTTC	CASSFSLGYNEQFF
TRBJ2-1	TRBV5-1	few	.	TGCGCCAGCAGCTTGGCCTCTCGCAATGAGCAGTTCTTC	CASSLASRNEQFF
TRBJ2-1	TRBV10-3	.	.	TGTGCCATCAGTGAGTCTTGGCGGACCAATGAGCAGTTCTTC	CAISESWRTNEQFF
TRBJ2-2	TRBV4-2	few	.	TGTGCCAGCAGCCAAGATTTGGGGGGCTACACCGGGGAGCTGTTTTTT	CASSQDLGGYTGELFF
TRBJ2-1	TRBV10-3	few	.	TGTGCCATCAGTGAGTCTATATTCAGGTCAGTAGGATCCAACAATGAGCAGTTCTTC	CAISESIFRSVGSNNEQFF
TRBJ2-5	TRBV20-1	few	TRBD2	TGCAGTGCTAGTAACCCGCGGGAGAACAGAGAGACCCAGTACTTC	CSASNPRENRETQYF
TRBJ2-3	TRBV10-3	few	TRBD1	TGTGCCATCAGGGACGGACAGGGCCCTACAGATACGCAGTATTTT	CAIRDGQGPTDTQYF
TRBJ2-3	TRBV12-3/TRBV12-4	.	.	TGTGCCAGCAGCGTGATTAATACGCAGTATTTT	CASSVINTQYF